The rows below give T cell receptor beta chains drawn from one sample of a study of shared clonotypes between healthy human individuals. Measured with immunoSEQ multiplex PCR; TCRdb has only the in-frame clones, and not every one. Of millions of clones in the sample, about 94% were seen once. Sequencing used naive CD8+ T cells sorted from blood. The receptors originated from a man younger than 30 in good health. The CDR3 runs from the conserved cysteine through the conserved F or W. The D gene is left open where the match is weak. Clone sizes are given selectively: once, few, many, or a class where the clone is expanded.

>TRBV7-9|NA|TRBD1|TRBJ2-7
TGTGCCAGCAGCTTAGTTGTGGGACAGGCCTACGAGCAGTACTTC
CASSLVVGQAYEQYF
>TRBV6-5|NA|TRBD2|TRBJ2-2
TGTGCCAGCAGTTACTCGGGCGGGAGCATCGGGGAGCTGTTTTTT
CASSYSGGSIGELFF
>TRBV7-6|once|TRBD1|TRBJ2-7
TGTGCCAGCAGCTCCGGGACAGGAGACTACGAGCAGTACTTC
CASSSGTGDYEQYF
>TRBV2|once|TRBD2|TRBJ2-7
TGTGCCAGCAGTTTCACTAGCGGGGGACTCTACGAGCAGTACTTC
CASSFTSGGLYEQYF
>TRBV13|NA|NA|TRBJ1-1
TGTGCCAGCAGCTTAGGATGGGTCGAGGGCACTGAAGCTTTCTTT
CASSLGWVEGTEAFF
>TRBV11-2|NA|NA|TRBJ2-7
TGTGCCAGCAGCTGGATCTCCTACGAGCAGTACTTC
CASSWISYEQYF
>TRBV28|few|NA|TRBJ1-2
TGTGCCAGCAAAGACCCCTTGGGGGGCTACACCTTC
CASKDPLGGYTF
>TRBV5-6|NA|TRBD2|TRBJ2-1
TGTGCCAGCAGCGGTGGACTAGCGGCCCATGAGCAGTTCTTC
CASSGGLAAHEQFF
>TRBV6-1|once|NA|TRBJ2-7
TGTGCCAGCAGTGAAGGTTGGGACAAACTTTACGAGCAGTACTTC
CASSEGWDKLYEQYF
>TRBV28|NA|NA|TRBJ1-5
TGTGCCAGCAGCCCATCCTACGAGGGGTATCAGCCCCAGCATTTT
CASSPSYEGYQPQHF
>TRBV4-1|NA|NA|TRBJ1-2
TGCGCCAGCAGCAACGGACGTGAGAACTTCTATGGCTACACCTTC
CASSNGRENFYGYTF
>TRBV27|NA|NA|TRBJ2-3
TGTGCCAGCAGTTTAAAGTGGCTAGTCGCAGATACGCAGTATTTT
CASSLKWLVADTQYF
>TRBV27|NA|NA|TRBJ2-3
TGTGCCAGCACCTCTGGGGGTCCAGATACGCAGTATTTT
CASTSGGPDTQYF
>TRBV27|once|NA|TRBJ2-2
TGTGCCAGCAGCTTCGTGGGGGCGAACACCGGGGAGCTGTTTTTT
CASSFVGANTGELFF
>TRBV4-3|NA|TRBD1|TRBJ1-5
TGCGCCAGCAGCCAAGACGGGACAGACAATCAGCCCCAGCATTTT
CASSQDGTDNQPQHF
>TRBV30|NA|NA|TRBJ1-1
TGTGCCTGGAGTAGAGGGGCTTTGCACACTGAAGCTTTCTTT
CAWSRGALHTEAFF
>TRBV28|NA|NA|TRBJ2-7
TGTGCCAGCGTCGGGGAACAGGGCCCTTACGAGCAGTACTTC
CASVGEQGPYEQYF
>TRBV9|NA|TRBD1|TRBJ2-5
TGTGCCAGCAGCGTAGGGGGACAGGGAGGGGAGACCCAGTACTTC
CASSVGGQGGETQYF
>TRBV30|NA|NA|TRBJ2-1
TGTGCCTGGGGCCGTAATAAGGGGCAGTTCTTC
CAWGRNKGQFF
>TRBV28|NA|TRBD1|TRBJ1-4
TGTGCCAGCAGTTTAATCTACGGGACAGGGGGGCCAACTAATGAAAAACTGTTTTTT
CASSLIYGTGGPTNEKLFF
>TRBV5-4|NA|NA|TRBJ2-7
TGTGCCAGCAGCCTCGGGGGAGGTGGGTACGAGCAGTACTTC
CASSLGGGGYEQYF
>TRBV5-1|NA|NA|TRBJ2-7
TGCGCCAGCAGCTTGGGACAGTTGTTTTACGAGCAGTACTTC
CASSLGQLFYEQYF
>TRBV5-6|NA|NA|TRBJ1-6
TGTGCCAGCAGCTTTTGGGGCGGGCCTTCACCCCTCCACTTT
CASSFWGGPSPLHF
>TRBV4-3|NA|TRBD2|TRBJ2-1
TGCGCCAGCAGCCAAGAATATGGGCCTAGCGGATACAATGAGCAGTTCTTC
CASSQEYGPSGYNEQFF
>TRBV7-9|NA|NA|TRBJ1-4
TGTGCCAGCAGCCCCTCAATAGGGGCTAATGAAAAACTGTTTTTT
CASSPSIGANEKLFF
>TRBV6-5|NA|TRBD1|TRBJ1-1
TGTGCCAGCAACCCCGGGACAGGGATCACTGAAGCTTTCTTT
CASNPGTGITEAFF
>TRBV7-9|NA|NA|TRBJ2-3
TGTGCCAGCAGCCCAGTGCGAGATACTCCCACAGATACGCAGTATTTT
CASSPVRDTPTDTQYF
>TRBV10-3|NA|TRBD1|TRBJ2-1
TGTGCCATCAGAGCCGGGACAGGGCCCGGGAATGAGCAGTTCTTC
CAIRAGTGPGNEQFF
>TRBV30|NA|NA|TRBJ2-7
TGTGCCTGGATGGGACTCGGGCAATACGAGCAGTACTTC
CAWMGLGQYEQYF
>TRBV6-5|NA|NA|TRBJ2-5
TGTGCCAGCAGTTACACGAGGGCCCAAGAGACCCAGTACTTC
CASSYTRAQETQYF
>TRBV19|once|NA|TRBJ2-2
TGTGCCAGTAGTACGACCGAGTCCACCGGGGAGCTGTTTTTT
CASSTTESTGELFF
>TRBV4-1|NA|NA|TRBJ1-3
TGCGCCAGCAGCCAAACTTTCGGGGGCAGAACCGGGATGGGAAACACCATATATTTT
CASSQTFGGRTGMGNTIYF
>TRBV9|NA|NA|TRBJ1-1
TGTGCCAGCAGCGTATCATGGCTGGGCACTGAAGCTTTCTTT
CASSVSWLGTEAFF
>TRBV6-1|NA|NA|TRBJ2-7
TGTGCCAGCAGCTTTGAGCCGGGACAAGCCTACGAGCAGTACTTC
CASSFEPGQAYEQYF
>TRBV4-3|NA|TRBD2|TRBJ2-1
TGCGCCAGCAGCCCGGGACTAGCGGGGGGCAATGAGCAGTTCTTC
CASSPGLAGGNEQFF
>TRBV5-1|NA|NA|TRBJ2-1
TGCGCCAGCAGCTTTGGGACTTCTTACAATGAGCAGTTCTTC
CASSFGTSYNEQFF
>TRBV5-6|NA|NA|TRBJ2-2
TGTGCCAGCAGCTTGGGGGTTCGTCTGGCCGGGGAGCTGTTTTTT
CASSLGVRLAGELFF
>TRBV7-9|once|NA|TRBJ2-1
TGTGCCAGCAGCTTAACCAATTCCAATGAGCAGTTCTTC
CASSLTNSNEQFF
>TRBV4-3|NA|NA|TRBJ2-7
TGCGCCAGCAGCCAAGACAGAATCTCCTACGAGCAGTACTTC
CASSQDRISYEQYF
>TRBV4-1|NA|NA|TRBJ2-3
TGCGCCAGCAGCCAAAAGGGGGAGGCGGAGAGGAGGGGCACAGATACGCAGTATTTT
CASSQKGEAERRGTDTQYF
>TRBV29-1|NA|NA|TRBJ2-1
TGCAGCGTTCTCTTAACAGGGATTAATGAGCAGTTCTTC
CSVLLTGINEQFF
>TRBV6-5|NA|NA|TRBJ2-1
TGTGCCAGCAGTTACTCGGTAGGAGGGACTGAGCAGTTCTTC
CASSYSVGGTEQFF
>TRBV28|NA|TRBD1|TRBJ1-2
TGTGCCAGCAGTCCCTCCGGACAGGCGAATGGCTACACCTTC
CASSPSGQANGYTF
>TRBV4-1|NA|NA|TRBJ2-3
TGCGCCAGCAGCCAAGTTGGGAGCACAGATACGCAGTATTTT
CASSQVGSTDTQYF
>TRBV7-6|NA|NA|TRBJ2-7
TGTGCCAGCAGCTTGGGTAGCGACAGCTCCTACGAGCAGTACTTC
CASSLGSDSSYEQYF
>TRBV7-9|NA|TRBD1|TRBJ1-2
TGTGCCAGCAGCTTGGGACAGGCCGCCACCGGCTACACCTTC
CASSLGQAATGYTF
>TRBV29-1|once|TRBD2|TRBJ2-3
TGCAGCGTTGAAGATCGCGGGAGCGGCACAGATACGCAGTATTTT
CSVEDRGSGTDTQYF
>TRBV5-4|NA|NA|TRBJ2-5
TGTGCCAGCAGCTTGTACGAGGGGTACCAAGAGACCCAGTACTTC
CASSLYEGYQETQYF
>TRBV15|NA|NA|TRBJ1-5
TGTGCCACCAGCAGTATCTATAGCAATCAGCCCCAGCATTTT
CATSSIYSNQPQHF
>TRBV10-2|NA|NA|TRBJ2-2
TGCGCCAGCAGACAGGGAACCGGGGAGCTGTTTTTT
CASRQGTGELFF
>TRBV29-1|NA|NA|TRBJ1-2
TGCAGCGTTGAAGATTGGGTGACGGACTATGGCTACACCTTC
CSVEDWVTDYGYTF
>TRBV7-2|once|NA|TRBJ2-1
TGTGCCAGCAGCGTCGTGCTGCCTTACAATGAGCAGTTCTTC
CASSVVLPYNEQFF